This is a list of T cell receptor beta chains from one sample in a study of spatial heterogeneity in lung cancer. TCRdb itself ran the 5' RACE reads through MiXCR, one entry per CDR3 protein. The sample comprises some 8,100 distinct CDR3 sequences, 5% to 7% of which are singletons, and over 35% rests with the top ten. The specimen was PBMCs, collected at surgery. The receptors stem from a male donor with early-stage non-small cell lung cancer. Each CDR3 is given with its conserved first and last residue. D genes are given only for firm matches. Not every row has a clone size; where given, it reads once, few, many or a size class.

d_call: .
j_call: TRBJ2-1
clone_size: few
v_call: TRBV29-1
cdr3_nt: TGCAGCGTTATAGCGGCTCCCACGAGGCAGTTCTTC
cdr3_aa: CSVIAAPTRQFF

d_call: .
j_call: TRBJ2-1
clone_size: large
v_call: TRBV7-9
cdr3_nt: TGTGCCAGCAGCTTAGTGGGCGGGGCCTACAATGAGCAGTTCTTC
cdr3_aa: CASSLVGGAYNEQFF

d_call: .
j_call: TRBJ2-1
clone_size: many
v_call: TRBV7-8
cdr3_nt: TGTGCCAGCAGCACCCAGTCGAGCTCCTACAATGAGCAGTTCTTC
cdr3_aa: CASSTQSSSYNEQFF

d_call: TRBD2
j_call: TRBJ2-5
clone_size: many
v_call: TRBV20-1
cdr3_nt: TGCAGTGGGGCGGGAGAGAGAGAGACCCAGTACTTC
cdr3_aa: CSGAGERETQYF

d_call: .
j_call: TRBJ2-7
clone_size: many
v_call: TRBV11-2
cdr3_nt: TGTGCCAGCAGCCCACCCGCGGCCTACGAGCAGTACTTC
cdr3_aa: CASSPPAAYEQYF

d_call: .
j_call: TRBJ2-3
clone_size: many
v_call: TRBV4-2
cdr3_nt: TGTGCCAGCAGCCAAGGAGGCGGGGCGAACACAGATACGCAGTATTTT
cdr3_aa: CASSQGGGANTDTQYF

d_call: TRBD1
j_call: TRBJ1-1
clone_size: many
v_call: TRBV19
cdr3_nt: TGTGCCAGTATACCACAGGGGGCTGAGGGCACTGAAGCTTTCTTT
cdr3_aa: CASIPQGAEGTEAFF

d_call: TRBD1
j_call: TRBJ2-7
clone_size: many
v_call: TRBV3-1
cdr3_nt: TGTGCCAGCAGCCAGAGAGACAGGGGAGGCGAGCAGTACTTC
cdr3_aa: CASSQRDRGGEQYF

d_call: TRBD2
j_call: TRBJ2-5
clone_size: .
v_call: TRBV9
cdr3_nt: TGTGCCAGCAGCGCAGGGACTAGCGGGAGGGTCCTCCGAGAGACCCAGTACTTC
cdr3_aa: CASSAGTSGRVLRETQYF

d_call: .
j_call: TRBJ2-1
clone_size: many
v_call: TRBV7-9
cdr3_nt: TGTGCCAGCAGCTTAGGAGGGGGGGACTATTCTAAACTCAATGAGCAGTTCTTC
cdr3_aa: CASSLGGGDYSKLNEQFF

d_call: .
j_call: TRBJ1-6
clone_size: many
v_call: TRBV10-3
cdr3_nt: TGTGCCATCAGTGAGTCGGGCCGAGCCAATTCACCCCTCCACTTT
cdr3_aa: CAISESGRANSPLHF

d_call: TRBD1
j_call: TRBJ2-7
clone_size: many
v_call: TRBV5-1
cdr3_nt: TGCGCCAGCACACCTTCGGGACAGGGGGCCGAGCAGTACTTC
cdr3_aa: CASTPSGQGAEQYF

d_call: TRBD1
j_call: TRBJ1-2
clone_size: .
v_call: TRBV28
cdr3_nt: TGTGCCAGCAGGGAGACAGGGGGTAACTATGGCTACACCTTC
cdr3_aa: CASRETGGNYGYTF

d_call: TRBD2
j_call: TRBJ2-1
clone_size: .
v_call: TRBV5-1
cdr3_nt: TGCGCCAGCAGCTTACTAGCGGGGGTCGACTACAATGAGCAGTTCTTC
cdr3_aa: CASSLLAGVDYNEQFF

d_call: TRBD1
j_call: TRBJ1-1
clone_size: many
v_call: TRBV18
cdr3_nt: TGTGCCAGCTCCCTGAGACAGGGGGCGAACACTGAAGCTTTCTTT
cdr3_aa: CASSLRQGANTEAFF

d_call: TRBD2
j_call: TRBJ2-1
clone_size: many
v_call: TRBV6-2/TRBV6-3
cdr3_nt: TGTGCCAGCAGTTTAGCGGGCGGAACCTACAATGAGCAGTTCTTC
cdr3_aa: CASSLAGGTYNEQFF

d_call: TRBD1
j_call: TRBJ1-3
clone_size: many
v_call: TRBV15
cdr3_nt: TGTGCCACCAGCAGAGATCAGGGGGCGAGGTCTACTGGAAACACCATATATTTT
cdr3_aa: CATSRDQGARSTGNTIYF

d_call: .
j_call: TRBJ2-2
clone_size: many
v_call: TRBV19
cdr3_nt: TGTGCCACCGGAAGAGGGGAAGGCACCGGGGAGCTGTTTTTT
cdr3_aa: CATGRGEGTGELFF